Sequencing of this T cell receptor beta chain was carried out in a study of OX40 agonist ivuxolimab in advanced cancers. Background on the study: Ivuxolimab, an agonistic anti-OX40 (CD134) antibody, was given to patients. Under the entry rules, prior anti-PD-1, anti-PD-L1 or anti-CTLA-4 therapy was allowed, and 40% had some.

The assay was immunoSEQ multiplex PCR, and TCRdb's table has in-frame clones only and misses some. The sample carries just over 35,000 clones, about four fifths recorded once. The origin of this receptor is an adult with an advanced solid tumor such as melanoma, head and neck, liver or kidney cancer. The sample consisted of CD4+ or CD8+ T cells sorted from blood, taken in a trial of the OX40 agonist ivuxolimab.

CDR3 residues: CASSPQGDTQYF. For the CDR3, the DNA is TGTGCCAGCAGCCCCCAAGGAGATACGCAGTATTTT. The V call is TRBV28, the J call TRBJ2-3; no definite D call. Per the germline V gene, CDR1 is MDHEN and CDR2 is SYDVKM. Between the trimmed V and J ends, which lost 6 bases and 5 bases, there was a span of 9 bases. The length of the CDR3 is 12 residues.